These 26 T cell receptor beta chains were all obtained from the same sample, sequenced in a study of blood T cell repertoires in COVID-19. Sequencing used immunoSEQ multiplex PCR; TCRdb keeps in-frame clones, though not all of them. The sample lists about 260,000 clones; about 88% were seen once. The sample consisted of PBMCs or T cells enriched from blood (not recorded which). All receptors come from a man aged 25-45 years with acute COVID-19.

This rearrangement joins TRBV5-6 to TRBJ1-1, with D possibly matching TRBD1 (5 bases). The V gene's germline CDR1 is SGHDT and CDR2 YYEEEE. V was clipped by 1 base and J by 5 bases, with 12 bases between them. The CDR3 extends over 14 amino acids. The CDR3 sequence: CASSLYQGWTEAFF. For the CDR3, the DNA is TGTGCCAGCAGCTTGTATCAGGGATGGACTGAAGCTTTCTTT. Drawing the rest from reference TRBV5-6 and TRBJ1-1, the complete variable domain is DAGVTQSPTHLIKTRGQQVTLRCSPKSGHDTVSWYQQALGQGPQFIFQYYEEEERQRGNFPDRFSGHQFPNYSSELNVNALLLGDSALYLCASSLYQGWTEAFFGQGTRLTVV.

The rearrangement links TRBV28 to TRBJ1-2, with a tentative D call TRBD1 (5 bases). The CDR3 consists of 12 residues. Germline CDR1 reads MDHEN; CDR2 reads SYDVKM. Trimming left V 4 bases short and J 6 bases short, with 9 bases between. For the CDR3, the DNA is TGTGCCAGCAGTTCGAGACAGCATGGCTACACCTTC. Encoded protein: CASSSRQHGYTF.

For this clone: The sample carries other DNA sequences with the same CDR3. The V gene is TRBV6-4, the J gene TRBJ2-1, with 13 bases fitting TRBD2. Germline V gene lookup returns CDR1 MRHNA and CDR2 SNTAGT. The CDR3 runs to 15 residues. V lost 3 bases to trimming and J lost 5 bases; unmatched junction nucleotides: 1. Here the CDR3 reads CASSEGTSGDNEQFF. The CDR3 DNA reads as TGTGCCAGCAGTGAAGGGACTAGCGGGGACAATGAGCAGTTCTTC.

The chain employs TRBV10-1 and TRBJ2-1, with D maybe TRBD1 (5 bases). Germline V gene data show CDR1 as WNHNN and CDR2 as SYGVQD (reference sequence). CDR3 length: 13 amino acids. V lost 3 bases and J 8 bases, leaving 11 bases between the germline ends. The DNA for the CDR3 is TGCGCCAGCAGTGATGGGCTAGGGGATGAGCAGTTCTTC. This encodes CASSDGLGDEQFF.

V gene TRBV28 combines with J gene TRBJ1-2; 7 nucleotides line up with TRBD1. The germline V gene has CDR1 MDHEN and CDR2 SYDVKM. The trim removed 5 bases at V and 2 bases at J, leaving 11 bases unmatched. CDR3 size: 16 residues. CDR3 bases: TGTGCCAGCAGTATCCCACAGGGGCGGTTGAACTATGGCTACACCTTC. This gives the protein CASSIPQGRLNYGYTF.

This sequence joins TRBV19 and TRBJ1-5; D is ambiguous. CDR3 length equals 13 residues. V gave up 3 bases and J gave up 3 bases, with 6 bases separating them. Germline-derived CDR1 and CDR2 are LNHDA and SQIVND (reference sequence). Written as DNA, the CDR3 is TGTGCCAGTAGTATCCCAGACAATCAGCCCCAGCATTTT. Amino acids: CASSIPDNQPQHF.

The chain couples TRBV2 to TRBJ2-3; TRBD1 might be the D (5 bases). Germline CDR1 SNHLY, CDR2 FYNNEI. This CDR3 spans 14 amino acids. Trimming pared 7 bases from V and 1 base from J, leaving 12 bases between. The CDR3 DNA reads as TGTGCCAGCAAAAAAGGACACGGCACAGATACGCAGTATTTT. This gives the protein CASKKGHGTDTQYF.

DNA of the CDR3: TGTGCCAGCAGTAGTGGGAGCACCGGGGAGCTGTTTTTT. It is translated as CASSSGSTGELFF. The chain carries TRBV9 and TRBJ2-2; perhaps TRBD2 as D (5 bases). Germline V gene sequence: CDR1 SGDLS, CDR2 YYNGEE. Trimming pared 5 bases from V and 4 bases from J, leaving 9 bases between. This CDR3 comprises 13 residues.

V and J are TRBV11-2 and TRBJ2-3; TRBD2 might be the D (6 bases). In germline, CDR1 is SGHAT, CDR2 FQNNGV. Trimming shortened V by 5 bases and J by 6 bases, and 9 bases separated the two germline ends. The CDR3 loop spans 12 amino acids. The CDR3 region is CASSPGGDTQYF. The CDR3 region has the DNA TGTGCCAGCAGCCCTGGGGGGGATACGCAGTATTTT.

The chain combines TRBV9 with TRBJ2-1; 10 positions match TRBD2. Germline V gives CDR1 SGDLS, CDR2 YYNGEE. Trimming at V came to 3 bases and at J to 6 bases, leaving 6 bases not matched to a gene. CDR3 length: 15 residues. DNA of the CDR3: TGTGCCAGCAGCGCCACTAGCGGGACCGGCAATGAGCAGTTCTTC. The encoded protein is CASSATSGTGNEQFF.

This sequence joins TRBV20-1 and TRBJ1-1; D gene uncertain. The V gene lost 3 bases and the J gene lost 4 bases, with 9 bases spanning the gap. Germline CDR1 is DFQATT and CDR2 is SNEGSKA (reference sequence). The CDR3 contains 12 residues. Here the CDR3 reads CSASSGVTEAFF. The CDR3 DNA follows: TGCAGTGCTAGTTCCGGGGTCACTGAAGCTTTCTTT.

V gene TRBV12-3 or TRBV12-4 combines with J gene TRBJ1-6; possibly TRBD1 for D (5 bases). This CDR3 spans 13 amino acids. Trimming took 5 bases from V and 6 from J, leaving 8 bases between them. The CDR3 loop is CASSRGRNSPLHF. CDR3 nucleotides: TGTGCCAGCAGTAGGGGTCGTAATTCACCCCTCCACTTT.

The rearrangement joins TRBV19 to TRBJ1-2, with TRBD1 identical over 8 bases. CDR1 is LNHDA, CDR2 SQIVND, per germline (reference sequence). The V segment lost 6 bases and the J segment 4 bases; nucleotides outside the gene matches: 1. The CDR3 is 12 amino acids. The chain's CDR3 is CASRGTGYGYTF. The CDR3 region has the DNA TGTGCCAGTAGGGGGACAGGCTATGGCTACACCTTC.

V usage is TRBV24-1 and J usage is TRBJ2-3; no firm D call. Trimming shortened V by 5 bases and J by 6 bases, and 11 bases separated the two germline ends. This CDR3 spans 13 amino acids. The germline CDR1 and CDR2 sequences are KGHDR and SFDVKD. The CDR3 DNA reads TGTGCCACCAGTGGGAGTGTGGCCGATACGCAGTATTTT. It is translated as CATSGSVADTQYF.

This clone came up once. V gene TRBV2 combines with J gene TRBJ1-4; 9 positions agree with TRBD1. V lost 5 bases to trimming and J lost 5 bases; unmatched junction nucleotides: 6. The CDR3 has 15 amino acids. Looked up from germline, CDR1 is SNHLY and CDR2 is FYNNEI. The CDR3 spells CASSWTGVGNEKLFF. The CDR3 coding sequence is TGTGCCAGCAGTTGGACAGGGGTCGGGAATGAAAAACTGTTTTTT.

The chain links TRBV27 to TRBJ2-6, with 8 bases lining up with TRBD1. This CDR3 is built from 17 residues. V trimming: 5 bases; J trimming: 4 bases; junction bases outside the gene matches: 10. CDR1 MNHEY and CDR2 SMNVEV come from the germline V gene (reference sequence). DNA for the CDR3: TGTGCCAGCAGTCTCACGACAGGGGAAACCGGGGCCAACGTCCTGACTTTC. Its protein is CASSLTTGETGANVLTF.

This chain uses TRBV6-2 or TRBV6-3 with TRBJ1-3, with TRBD1 as a possible D gene (5 bases). Germline V CDR1 and CDR2: MNHEY, SVGEGT. Trimming pared 2 bases from V and 3 bases from J, leaving 11 bases between. This CDR3 has 15 residues. CDR3 bases: TGTGCCAGCAGTTACCAGGGTATCAGTGGAAACACCATATATTTT. This translates into CASSYQGISGNTIYF.

The V and J genes are TRBV5-1 and TRBJ1-5; the match to TRBD1 covers 7 bases. The CDR3 totals 14 residues. Germline loops: CDR1 SGHRS, CDR2 YFSETQ. Germline trimming cut 4 bases from V and 4 bases from J; bases unmatched to any gene: 5. The DNA of the CDR3 is TGCGCCAGCAGCCCTACAGGGGAAAATCAGCCCCAGCATTTT. Amino acids: CASSPTGENQPQHF.

Turning to this clone: One end of the junction does not line up with germline, which may come from a read error. The rearrangement links TRBV5-1 to TRBJ2-1, with 9 positions matching TRBD1. This CDR3 is built from 15 residues. Per germline, CDR1 SGHRS and CDR2 YFSETQ. CDR3 amino acids: CASSLRTGAYNEQFF. The CDR3 DNA reads as TGTGCCAGCAGCTTGCGGACAGGGGCCTACAATGAGCAGTTCTTC. The full variable domain, rest sourced from reference TRBV5-1 and TRBJ2-1, is KAGVTQTPRYLIKTRGQQVTLSCSPISGHRSVSWYQQTPGQGLQFLFEYFSETQRNKGNFPGRFSGRQFSNSRSEMNVSTLELGDSALYLCASSLRTGAYNEQFFGPGTRLTVL.

The genes are TRBV6-5 and TRBJ2-7; 11 bases are shared with TRBD1. J gave up 7 bases and V 5 bases, and 10 bases lay outside the gene matches. Germline V gene lookup returns CDR1 MNHEY and CDR2 SVGAGI. The CDR3 has 15 residues. CDR3 DNA: TGTGCCAGCAGTAAATATCCGGGACAGGGGGTTGAGCAGTACGTC. Encoded protein: CASSKYPGQGVEQYV.

The chain couples TRBV16 to TRBJ1-1; perhaps TRBD1 as D (5 bases). V was shortened by 4 bases and J by 2 bases, with 14 bases between the two germline ends. The CDR3 totals 15 residues. Germline CDR1 KGHSY, CDR2 FQNENV. CDR3 loop: CASSLLEGINTEAFF. CDR3 nucleotides: TGTGCCAGCAGCCTATTGGAGGGGATAAACACTGAAGCTTTCTTT.

About this clone itself: Other nucleotide sequences from this sample produce the same CDR3. The chain has TRBV19 and TRBJ2-3, with D unresolved. This CDR3 region has 14 residues. Trimming stripped 3 bases from V and 0 bases from J, with 7 bases between. Germline CDR1 reads LNHDA; CDR2 reads SQIVND (reference sequence). Written as DNA, the CDR3 is TGTGCCAGTAGTATTCGTGGCAGCACAGATACGCAGTATTTT. Its translation: CASSIRGSTDTQYF.

This rearrangement joins TRBV28 to TRBJ1-6, with D hard to call. Per germline, CDR1 MDHEN and CDR2 SYDVKM. Trimming cost V 6 bases and J 1 base, with 13 bases left between them. The CDR3 covers 16 residues. In nucleotides, the CDR3 is TGTGCCAGCAGGCCTTCGGGGTGGTCCTATAATTCACCCCTCCACTTT. It encodes CASRPSGWSYNSPLHF.

V gene TRBV9 combines with J gene TRBJ1-2; D gene ambiguous. Germline V gene lookup returns CDR1 SGDLS and CDR2 YYNGEE. The ends were cut back, 0 bases at V and 5 bases at J, with 8 bases in the middle. The CDR3 has 13 residues. The CDR3 nucleotides are TGTGCCAGCAGCGTAGGCAGTCCTTATGGCTACACCTTC. Protein sequence: CASSVGSPYGYTF.

The chain carries TRBV29-1 and TRBJ2-1; 12 bases line up with TRBD2. This CDR3 region has 15 residues. In germline, CDR1 is SQVTM, CDR2 ANQGSEA. Trimming took 6 bases from V and 8 from J; bases not matched to a gene: 11. The CDR3 loop reads CSVYPSGGAVDEQFF. CDR3 DNA: TGCAGCGTCTATCCTAGCGGGGGGGCCGTGGATGAGCAGTTCTTC.

The chain recombines TRBV2 with TRBJ2-1; D is perhaps TRBD2 (5 bases). Per germline, CDR1 SNHLY and CDR2 FYNNEI. Between the trimmed V and J ends, which lost 2 bases and 0 bases, there was a span of 14 bases. The CDR3 spans 17 residues. CDR3 residues: CASSERGWLSSYNEQFF. CDR3 bases: TGTGCCAGCAGTGAACGGGGTTGGCTTAGCTCCTACAATGAGCAGTTCTTC.